This T cell receptor beta chain was recovered during a study of CD8 T cells in Susac syndrome. General observations from the study: The study conceded that relatively few individuals underwent its TCR sequencing and HLA analysis.

TCR beta sequencing covered blood CD8+ and CD4+ T cells. This clonotype occurred once. Antigen unknown. With 8 bases removed from V and 1 base from J, the gap between germline ends came to 9 bases. The germline gives CDR1 MNHEY, CDR2 SVGAGI. This CDR3 contains 13 residues. Reverse transcription of about 0.5 to 1 ug RNA was carried out with random hexamers. Across 54 Vbeta and 13 Jbeta, TCR beta CDR3 was amplified with immunoSEQ multiplex PCR. TCRdb re-derived calls from the immunoSEQ multiplex PCR reads in MiXCR, one entry per CDR3 protein. The table includes 100,000 to 150,000 distinct CDR3 sequences, approximately 96% detected once.

What was sequenced was CD8+ T cells from PBMCs. This clonotype was sampled from a human donor with Susac syndrome. The gene calls are TRBV6-5 and TRBJ1-5; a weak D match, TRBD1 (6 bases). This CDR3 reads CASGGPSNQPQHF. The CDR3 DNA is TGTGCCAGCGGGGGCCCCAGCAATCAGCCCCAGCATTTT.